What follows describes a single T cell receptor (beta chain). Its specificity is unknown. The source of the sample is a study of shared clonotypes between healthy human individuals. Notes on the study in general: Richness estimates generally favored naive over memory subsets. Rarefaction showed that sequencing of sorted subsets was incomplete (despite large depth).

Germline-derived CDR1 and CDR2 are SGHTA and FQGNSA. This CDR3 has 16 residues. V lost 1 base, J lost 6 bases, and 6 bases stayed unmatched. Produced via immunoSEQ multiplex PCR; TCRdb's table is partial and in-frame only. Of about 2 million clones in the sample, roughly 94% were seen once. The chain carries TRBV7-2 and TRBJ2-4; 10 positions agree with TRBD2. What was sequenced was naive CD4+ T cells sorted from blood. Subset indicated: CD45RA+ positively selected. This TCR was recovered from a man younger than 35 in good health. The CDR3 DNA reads TGTGCCAGCAGCTTAGAGCGGGAGGGCCTGGGAAACATTCAGTACTTC. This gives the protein CASSLEREGLGNIQYF. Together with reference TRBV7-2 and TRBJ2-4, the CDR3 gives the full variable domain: GAGVSQSPSNKVTEKGKDVELRCDPISGHTALYWYRQSLGQGLEFLIYFQGNSAPDKSGLPSDRFSAERTGGSVSTLTIQRTQQEDSAVYLCASSLEREGLGNIQYFGAGTRLSVL.